Listed below are T cell receptor beta chains from one sample, sequenced in a study of CXCR3-negative and CXCR3-positive naive CD8 T cells. TCRdb re-called the 5' RACE reads and gives one entry per CDR3 protein, without DNA. This repertoire includes more than 80,000 distinct CDR3 sequences. The sequenced sample consisted of naive CXCR3+ CD8+ T cells from blood. The source is a human donor in good health. Some clones in this sample may be carry-over from other donors' samples. Both conserved end residues are part of each CDR3.

>TRBJ1-5|TRBV7-6|15
CASSLRQGRNQPQHF
>TRBJ1-4|TRBV7-9|15
CASYDDRWANEKLFF
>TRBJ2-7|TRBV7-6|17
CASSLAGGTGGSYEQYF
>TRBJ2-1|TRBV12-3/TRBV12-4|12
CASRSGGNEQFF
>TRBJ1-2|TRBV30|13
CAWTMTGNYGYTF
>TRBJ2-7|TRBV12-3/TRBV12-4|14
CASSFTTLNYEQYF
>TRBJ2-3|TRBV21-1|14
CASSKFPVGDTQYF
>TRBJ2-1|TRBV4-1|14
CAPDRAHGRNEQFF
>TRBJ2-7|TRBV5-1|15
CASSPGRGDFYEQYF
>TRBJ1-3|TRBV28|14
CASKRPQMGNTIYF
>TRBJ2-7|TRBV29-1|12
CSVTGQGDEQYF
>TRBJ2-5|TRBV3-1|14
CASSHEEYRETQYF
>TRBJ2-3|TRBV15|17
CATSSSGIRDPTDTQYF
>TRBJ1-3|TRBV7-3|15
CASSLGGILGNTIYF
>TRBJ2-7|TRBV28|16
CASSLGQTESSHEQYF
>TRBJ2-1|TRBV14|16
CASSQVQRGFYNEQFF
>TRBJ2-1|TRBV7-3|14
CASSRRPAWDEQFF
>TRBJ1-1|TRBV5-1|13
CASSTGQVAEAFF
>TRBJ1-6|TRBV7-6|13
CASSWDTNSPLHF
>TRBJ2-3|TRBV28|14
CASSFRVEGNTQYF
>TRBJ2-5|TRBV29-1|15
CSVDPYDRVEETQYF
>TRBJ2-1|TRBV5-1|17
CASSLESAYLSYNEQFF
>TRBJ2-3|TRBV5-5|12
CATDGGTDTQYF
>TRBJ2-7|TRBV5-8|15
CASSLSRLSSYEQYF
>TRBJ2-7|TRBV12-3/TRBV12-4|13
CASSLGGGYEQYF
>TRBJ1-2|TRBV4-1|12
CASSRPPGGYTF
>TRBJ2-3|TRBV13|14
CASSFGRFTDTQYF
>TRBJ2-1|TRBV5-1|18
CASSLFPRPRGSYNEQFF
>TRBJ2-1|TRBV28|15
CASSTAGTSYNEQFF
>TRBJ2-3|TRBV28|14
CASSFGWGTDTQYF
>TRBJ1-4|TRBV7-2|15
CASSPPTNGNEKLFF
>TRBJ2-1|TRBV11-2|15
CASSLRLGAGNGQFF
>TRBJ2-2|TRBV20-1|14
CSARDQGGTGELFF
>TRBJ2-7|TRBV5-1|15
CASSLGNYQSYEQYF
>TRBJ2-7|TRBV11-2|15
CASSSRDSVNYEQYF
>TRBJ2-2|TRBV4-1|15
CASSQVAGDTGELFF
>TRBJ2-3|TRBV18|16
CASSAAGTSGRITQYF
>TRBJ2-2|TRBV14|15
CASSQYGSGTGELFF
>TRBJ2-7|TRBV21-1|15
CASSKDERTTYEQYF
>TRBJ2-5|TRBV15|14
CATSRLAGGETQYF
>TRBJ2-5|TRBV21-1|19
CASSKGGDRGPLLPETQYF
>TRBJ2-7|TRBV10-3|13
CAISYETSYEQYF
>TRBJ2-1|TRBV27|16
CATLPGGEGSYNEQFF
>TRBJ2-1|TRBV4-1|15
CASSQDLVRGNEQFF
>TRBJ1-1|TRBV7-9|12
CASSFGTYEAFF
>TRBJ2-2|TRBV3-1|17
CASSPWTSGENTGELFF
>TRBJ2-3|TRBV5-6|15
CASSLVGALTDTQYF
>TRBJ1-2|TRBV6-6|11
CAFRQGYGYTF
>TRBJ2-7|TRBV12-3/TRBV12-4|18
CASSLNLLRTGRFGEQYF
>TRBJ2-7|TRBV28|13
CASSTVLPYEQYF
>TRBJ2-7|TRBV6-2/TRBV6-3|15
CASSYSLAEDYEQYF